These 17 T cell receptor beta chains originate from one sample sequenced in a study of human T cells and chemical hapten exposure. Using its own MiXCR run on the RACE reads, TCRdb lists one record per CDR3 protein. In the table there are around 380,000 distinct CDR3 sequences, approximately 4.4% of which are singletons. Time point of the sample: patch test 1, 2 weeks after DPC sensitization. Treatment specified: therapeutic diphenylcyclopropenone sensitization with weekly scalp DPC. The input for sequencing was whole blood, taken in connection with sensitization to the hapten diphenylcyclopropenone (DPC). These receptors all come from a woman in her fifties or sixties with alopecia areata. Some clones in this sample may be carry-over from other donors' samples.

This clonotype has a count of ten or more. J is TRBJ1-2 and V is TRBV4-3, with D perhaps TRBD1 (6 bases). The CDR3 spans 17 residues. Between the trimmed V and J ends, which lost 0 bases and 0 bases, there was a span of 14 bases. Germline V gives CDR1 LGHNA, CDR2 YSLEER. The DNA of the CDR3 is TGCGCCAGCAGCCAAGATCGGGGGCTGACTCCTAACTATGGCTACACCTTC. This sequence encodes CASSQDRGLTPNYGYTF.

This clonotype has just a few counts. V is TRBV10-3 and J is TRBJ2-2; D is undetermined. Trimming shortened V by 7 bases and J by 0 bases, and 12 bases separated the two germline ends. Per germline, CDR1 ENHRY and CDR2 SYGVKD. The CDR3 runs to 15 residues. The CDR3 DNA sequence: TGTGCCATCAAAGTGACACCCGCGAACACCGGGGAGCTGTTTTTT. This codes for CAIKVTPANTGELFF.

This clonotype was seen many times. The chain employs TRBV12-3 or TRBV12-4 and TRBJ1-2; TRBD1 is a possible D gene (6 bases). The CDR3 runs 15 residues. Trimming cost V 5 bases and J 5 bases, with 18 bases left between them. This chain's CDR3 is CASSPQGGRKYGYTF. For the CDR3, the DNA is TGTGCCAGCAGTCCCCAAGGGGGAAGGAAATATGGCTACACCTTC.

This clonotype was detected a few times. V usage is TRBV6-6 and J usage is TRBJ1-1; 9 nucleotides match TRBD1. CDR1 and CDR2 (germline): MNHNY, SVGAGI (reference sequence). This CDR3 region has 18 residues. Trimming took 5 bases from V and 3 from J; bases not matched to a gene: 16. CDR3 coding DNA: TGTGCCAGCAGTCCTCTCACAGGGGGCGTAAATAGGGACACTGAAGCTTTCTTT. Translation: CASSPLTGGVNRDTEAFF.

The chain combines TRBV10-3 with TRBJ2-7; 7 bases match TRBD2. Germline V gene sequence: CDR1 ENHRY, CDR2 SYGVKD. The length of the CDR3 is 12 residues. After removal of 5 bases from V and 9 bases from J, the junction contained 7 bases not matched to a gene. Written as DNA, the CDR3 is TGTGCCATCAGTAGAATGCAGCGGGGGCAGTACTTC. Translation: CAISRMQRGQYF.

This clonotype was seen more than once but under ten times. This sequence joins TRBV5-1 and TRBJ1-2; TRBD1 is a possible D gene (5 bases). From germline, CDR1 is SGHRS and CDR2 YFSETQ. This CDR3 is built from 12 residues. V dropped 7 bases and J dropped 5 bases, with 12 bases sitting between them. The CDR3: CASSRDFYGYTF. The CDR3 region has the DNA TGCGCCAGCTCTAGGGACTTTTATGGCTACACCTTC. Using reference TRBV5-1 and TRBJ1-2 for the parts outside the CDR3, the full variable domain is KAGVTQTPRYLIKTRGQQVTLSCSPISGHRSVSWYQQTPGQGLQFLFEYFSETQRNKGNFPGRFSGRQFSNSRSEMNVSTLELGDSALYLCASSRDFYGYTFGSGTRLTVV.

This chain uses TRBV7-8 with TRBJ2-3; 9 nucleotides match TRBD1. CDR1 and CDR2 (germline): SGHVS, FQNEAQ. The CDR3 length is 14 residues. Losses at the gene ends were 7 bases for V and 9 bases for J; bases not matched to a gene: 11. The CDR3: CASIGTGHARTQYF. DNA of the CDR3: TGTGCCAGCATCGGGACAGGGCATGCTAGAACGCAGTATTTT.

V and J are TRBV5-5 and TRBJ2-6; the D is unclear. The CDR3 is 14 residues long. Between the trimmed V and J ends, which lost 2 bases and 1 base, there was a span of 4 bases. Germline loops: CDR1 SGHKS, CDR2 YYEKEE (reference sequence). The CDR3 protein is CASSFPSGANVLTF. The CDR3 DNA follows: TGTGCCAGCAGCTTCCCATCTGGGGCCAACGTCCTGACTTTC. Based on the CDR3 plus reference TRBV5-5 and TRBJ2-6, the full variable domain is DAGVTQSPTHLIKTRGQQVTLRCSPISGHKSVSWYQQVLGQGPQFIFQYYEKEERGRGNFPDRFSARQFPNYSSELNVNALLLGDSALYLCASSFPSGANVLTFGAGSRLTVL.

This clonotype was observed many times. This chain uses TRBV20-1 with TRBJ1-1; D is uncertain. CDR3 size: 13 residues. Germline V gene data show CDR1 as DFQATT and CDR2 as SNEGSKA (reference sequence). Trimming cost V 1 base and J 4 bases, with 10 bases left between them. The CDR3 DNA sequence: TGCAGTGCTAGAGGAGGTGCCCCCACTGAAGCTTTCTTT. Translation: CSARGGAPTEAFF.

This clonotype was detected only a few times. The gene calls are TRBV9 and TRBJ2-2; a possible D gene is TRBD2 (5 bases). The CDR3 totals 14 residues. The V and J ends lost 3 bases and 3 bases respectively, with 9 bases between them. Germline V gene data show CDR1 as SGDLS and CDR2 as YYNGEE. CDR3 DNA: TGTGCCAGCAGCGCCACTAGGGACACCGGGGAGCTGTTTTTT. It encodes CASSATRDTGELFF. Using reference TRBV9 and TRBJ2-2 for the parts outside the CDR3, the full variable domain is DSGVTQTPKHLITATGQRVTLRCSPRSGDLSVYWYQQSLDQGLQFLIQYYNGEERAKGNILERFSAQQFPDLHSELNLSSLELGDSALYFCASSATRDTGELFFGEGSRLTVL.

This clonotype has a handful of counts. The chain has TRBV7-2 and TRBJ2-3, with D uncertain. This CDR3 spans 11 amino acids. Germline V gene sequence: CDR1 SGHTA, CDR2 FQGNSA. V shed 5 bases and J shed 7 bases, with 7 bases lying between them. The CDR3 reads CASSPEYTQYF. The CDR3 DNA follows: TGTGCCAGCAGCCCGGAATATACGCAGTATTTT.

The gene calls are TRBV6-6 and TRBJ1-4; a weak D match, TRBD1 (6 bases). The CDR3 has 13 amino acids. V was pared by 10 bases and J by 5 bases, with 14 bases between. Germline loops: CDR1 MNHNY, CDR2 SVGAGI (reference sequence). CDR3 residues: CATLGGANEKLFF. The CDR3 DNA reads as TGTGCCACCCTAGGGGGTGCAAATGAAAAACTGTTTTTT.

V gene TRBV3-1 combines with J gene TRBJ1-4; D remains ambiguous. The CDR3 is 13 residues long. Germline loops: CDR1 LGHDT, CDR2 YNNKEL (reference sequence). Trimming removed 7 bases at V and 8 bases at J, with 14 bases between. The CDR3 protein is CASTQRSSEKLFF. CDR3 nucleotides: TGTGCCAGCACCCAGAGGAGTTCCGAAAAACTGTTTTTT.

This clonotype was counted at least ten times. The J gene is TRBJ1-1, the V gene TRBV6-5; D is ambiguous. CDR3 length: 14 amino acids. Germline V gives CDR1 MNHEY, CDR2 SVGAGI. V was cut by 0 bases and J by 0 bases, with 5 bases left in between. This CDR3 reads CASSYSPVNTEAFF. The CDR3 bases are TGTGCCAGCAGTTACTCGCCTGTGAACACTGAAGCTTTCTTT.

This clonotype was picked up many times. The CDR3 DNA reads TGTGCCAGCAGTTTAGGAGGGCCTTACAATGAGCAGTTCTTC. Amino acid sequence: CASSLGGPYNEQFF. The V and J genes are TRBV27 and TRBJ2-1; possibly TRBD2 for D (6 bases). The CDR3 consists of 14 residues. Trimming removed 2 bases at V and 4 bases at J, with 9 bases between. Germline V gene data show CDR1 as MNHEY and CDR2 as SMNVEV (reference sequence).

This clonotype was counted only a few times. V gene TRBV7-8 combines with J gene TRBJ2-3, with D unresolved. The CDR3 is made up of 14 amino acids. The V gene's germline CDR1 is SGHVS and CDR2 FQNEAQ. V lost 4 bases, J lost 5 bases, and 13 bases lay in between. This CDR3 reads CASSSEDGRDTQYF. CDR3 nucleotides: TGTGCCAGCAGCTCAGAAGACGGAAGAGATACGCAGTATTTT.

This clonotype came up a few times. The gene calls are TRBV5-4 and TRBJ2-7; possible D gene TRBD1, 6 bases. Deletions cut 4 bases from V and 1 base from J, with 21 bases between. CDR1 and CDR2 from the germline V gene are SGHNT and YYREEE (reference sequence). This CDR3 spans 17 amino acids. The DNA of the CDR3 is TGTGCCAGCAGCCTGATGGCGGACAGTCGGGGATCCTACGAGCAGTACTTC. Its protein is CASSLMADSRGSYEQYF.